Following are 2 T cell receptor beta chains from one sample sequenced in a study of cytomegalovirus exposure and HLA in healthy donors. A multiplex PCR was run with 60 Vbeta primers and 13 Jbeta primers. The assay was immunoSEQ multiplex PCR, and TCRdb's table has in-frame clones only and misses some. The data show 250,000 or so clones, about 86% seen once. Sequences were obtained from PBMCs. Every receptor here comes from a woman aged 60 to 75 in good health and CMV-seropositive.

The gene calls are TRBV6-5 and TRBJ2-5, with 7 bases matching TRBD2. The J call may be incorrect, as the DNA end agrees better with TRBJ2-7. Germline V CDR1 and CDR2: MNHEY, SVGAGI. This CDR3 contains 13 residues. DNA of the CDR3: TGTGCCAGCAGTTACGGGGAGGGGCTCGAGCAGTACTTC. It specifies CASSYGEGLEQYF.

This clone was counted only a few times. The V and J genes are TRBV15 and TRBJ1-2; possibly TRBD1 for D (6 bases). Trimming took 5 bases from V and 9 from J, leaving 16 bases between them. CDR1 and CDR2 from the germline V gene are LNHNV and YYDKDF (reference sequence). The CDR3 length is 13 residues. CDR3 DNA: TGTGCCACCAGCTCCGAGTCCAGGGGACGCTACACCTTC. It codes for CATSSESRGRYTF.